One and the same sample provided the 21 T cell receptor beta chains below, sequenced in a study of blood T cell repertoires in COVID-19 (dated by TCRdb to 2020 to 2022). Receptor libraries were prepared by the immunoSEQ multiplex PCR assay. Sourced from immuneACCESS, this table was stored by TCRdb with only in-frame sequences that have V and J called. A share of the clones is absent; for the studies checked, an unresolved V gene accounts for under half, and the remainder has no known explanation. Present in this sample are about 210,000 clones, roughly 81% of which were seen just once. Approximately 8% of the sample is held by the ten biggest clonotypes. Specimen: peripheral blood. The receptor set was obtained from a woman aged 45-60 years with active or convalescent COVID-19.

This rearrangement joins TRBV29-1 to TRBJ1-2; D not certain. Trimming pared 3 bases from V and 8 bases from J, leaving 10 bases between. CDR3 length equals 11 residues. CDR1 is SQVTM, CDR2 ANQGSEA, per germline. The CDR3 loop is CSVEVSSGYTF. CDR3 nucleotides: TGCAGCGTTGAGGTCAGTTCGGGCTACACCTTC.

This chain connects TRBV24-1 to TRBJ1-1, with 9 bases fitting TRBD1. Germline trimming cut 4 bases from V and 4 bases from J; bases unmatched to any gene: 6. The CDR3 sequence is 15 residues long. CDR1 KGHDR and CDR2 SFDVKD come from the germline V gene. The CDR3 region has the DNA TGTGCCACCAGTGACGGGGACAGGGTGGGCACTGAAGCTTTCTTT. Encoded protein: CATSDGDRVGTEAFF.

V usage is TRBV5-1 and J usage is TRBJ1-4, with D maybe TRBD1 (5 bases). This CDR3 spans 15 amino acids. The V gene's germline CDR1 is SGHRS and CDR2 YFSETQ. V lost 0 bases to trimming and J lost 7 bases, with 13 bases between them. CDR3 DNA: TGCGCCAGCAGCTTGGCGGGGGGTCTTGGTGAAAAACTGTTTTTT. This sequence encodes CASSLAGGLGEKLFF. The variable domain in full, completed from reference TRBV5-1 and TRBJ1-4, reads KAGVTQTPRYLIKTRGQQVTLSCSPISGHRSVSWYQQTPGQGLQFLFEYFSETQRNKGNFPGRFSGRQFSNSRSEMNVSTLELGDSALYLCASSLAGGLGEKLFFGSGTQLSVL.

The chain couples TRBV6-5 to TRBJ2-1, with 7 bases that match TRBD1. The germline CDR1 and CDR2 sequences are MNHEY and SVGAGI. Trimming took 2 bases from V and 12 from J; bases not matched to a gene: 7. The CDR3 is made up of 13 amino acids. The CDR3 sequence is CASSYQGQVRQFF. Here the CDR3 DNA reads TGTGCCAGCAGTTACCAAGGACAGGTGCGGCAGTTCTTC.

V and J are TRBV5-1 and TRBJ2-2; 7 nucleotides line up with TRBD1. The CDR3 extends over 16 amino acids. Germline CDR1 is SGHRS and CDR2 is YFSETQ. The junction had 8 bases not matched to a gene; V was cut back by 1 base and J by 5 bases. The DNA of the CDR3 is TGCGCCAGCAGCTTGTCGGCCAGGGGGATGACCGGGGAGCTGTTTTTT. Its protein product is CASSLSARGMTGELFF.

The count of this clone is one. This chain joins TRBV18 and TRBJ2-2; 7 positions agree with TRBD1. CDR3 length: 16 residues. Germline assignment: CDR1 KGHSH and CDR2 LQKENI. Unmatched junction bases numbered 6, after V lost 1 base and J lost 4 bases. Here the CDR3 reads CASSPQKQGLTGELFF. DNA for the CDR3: TGTGCCAGCTCACCACAGAAACAGGGGCTCACCGGGGAGCTGTTTTTT.

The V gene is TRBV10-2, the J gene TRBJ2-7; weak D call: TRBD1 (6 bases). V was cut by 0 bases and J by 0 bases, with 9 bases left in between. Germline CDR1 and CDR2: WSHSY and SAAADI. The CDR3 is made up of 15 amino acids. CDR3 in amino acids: CASSESQGSSYEQYV. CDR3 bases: TGCGCCAGCAGTGAGTCGCAGGGGAGCTCCTACGAGCAGTACGTC.

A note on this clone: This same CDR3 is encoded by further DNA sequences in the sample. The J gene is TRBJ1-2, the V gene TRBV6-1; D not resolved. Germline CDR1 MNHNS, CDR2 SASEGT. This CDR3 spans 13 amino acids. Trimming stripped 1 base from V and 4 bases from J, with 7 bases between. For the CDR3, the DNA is TGTGCCAGCAGTGAAGTAGACTTCTATGGCTACACCTTC. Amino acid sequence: CASSEVDFYGYTF.

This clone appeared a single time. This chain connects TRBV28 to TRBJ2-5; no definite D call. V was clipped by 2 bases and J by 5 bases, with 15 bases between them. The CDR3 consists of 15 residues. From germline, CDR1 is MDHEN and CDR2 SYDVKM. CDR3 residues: CASSLGSQYGETQYF. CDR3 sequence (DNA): TGTGCCAGCAGTTTAGGGTCTCAGTACGGGGAGACCCAGTACTTC.

For the CDR3, the DNA is TGTGCCAGCAGCTTCCCGACTAGCGGGGAGCTGTTTTTT. Translating it yields CASSFPTSGELFF. The V and J genes are TRBV5-4 and TRBJ2-2, with D possibly being TRBD2 (6 bases). CDR1 and CDR2 (germline): SGHNT, YYREEE (reference sequence). The CDR3 loop spans 13 amino acids. V shed 2 bases and J shed 7 bases, with 9 bases lying between them.

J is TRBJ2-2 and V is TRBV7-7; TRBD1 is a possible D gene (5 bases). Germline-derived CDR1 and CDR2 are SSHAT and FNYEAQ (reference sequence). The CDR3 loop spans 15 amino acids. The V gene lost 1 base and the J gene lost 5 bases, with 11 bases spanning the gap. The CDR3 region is CASSLGAGSTGELFF. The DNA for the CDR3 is TGTGCCAGCAGCTTAGGGGCAGGGTCAACCGGGGAGCTGTTTTTT.

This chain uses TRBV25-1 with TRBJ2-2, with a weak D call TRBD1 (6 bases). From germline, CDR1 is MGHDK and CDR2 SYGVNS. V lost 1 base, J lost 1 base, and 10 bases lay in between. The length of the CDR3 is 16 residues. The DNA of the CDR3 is TGTGCCAGCAGTGAATTGAGGGGGAAGAACACCGGGGAGCTGTTTTTT. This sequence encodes CASSELRGKNTGELFF. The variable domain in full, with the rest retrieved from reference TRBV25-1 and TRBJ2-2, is EADIYQTPRYLVIGTGKKITLECSQTMGHDKMYWYQQDPGMELHLIHYSYGVNSTEKGDLSSESTVSRIRTEHFPLTLESARPSHTSQYLCASSELRGKNTGELFFGEGSRLTVL.

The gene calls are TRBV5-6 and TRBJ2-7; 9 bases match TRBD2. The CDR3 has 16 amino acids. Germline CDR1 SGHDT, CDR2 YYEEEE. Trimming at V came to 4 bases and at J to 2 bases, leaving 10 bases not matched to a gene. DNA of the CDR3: TGTGCCAGCAGCGCGAGGGGACTAGCCGACCCCTACGAGCAGTACTTC. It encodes CASSARGLADPYEQYF.

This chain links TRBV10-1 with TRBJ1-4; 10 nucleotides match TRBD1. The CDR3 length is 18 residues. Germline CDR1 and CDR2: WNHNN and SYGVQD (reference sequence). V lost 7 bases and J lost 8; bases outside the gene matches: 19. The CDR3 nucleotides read TGCGCCAGCAAGTACCGCGACAGGGGGCCGCTGTCGGGGGAAAAACTGTTTTTT. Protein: CASKYRDRGPLSGEKLFF.

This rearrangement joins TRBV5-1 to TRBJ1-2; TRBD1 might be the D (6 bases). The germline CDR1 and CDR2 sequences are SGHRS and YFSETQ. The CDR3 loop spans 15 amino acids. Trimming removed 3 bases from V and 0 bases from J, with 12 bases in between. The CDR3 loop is CASSWGGQSNYGYTF. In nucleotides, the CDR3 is TGCGCCAGCAGCTGGGGCGGACAGTCTAACTATGGCTACACCTTC.

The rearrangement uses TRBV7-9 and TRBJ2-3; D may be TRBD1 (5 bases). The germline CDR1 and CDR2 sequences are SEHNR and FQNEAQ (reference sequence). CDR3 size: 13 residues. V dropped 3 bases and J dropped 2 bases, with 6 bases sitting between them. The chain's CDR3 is CASSLTDTDTQYF. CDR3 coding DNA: TGTGCCAGCAGCTTGACAGACACAGATACGCAGTATTTT. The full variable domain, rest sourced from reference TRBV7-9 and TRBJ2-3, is DTGVSQNPRHKITKRGQNVTFRCDPISEHNRLYWYRQTLGQGPEFLTYFQNEAQLEKSRLLSDRFSAERPKGSFSTLEIQRTEQGDSAMYLCASSLTDTDTQYFGPGTRLTVL.

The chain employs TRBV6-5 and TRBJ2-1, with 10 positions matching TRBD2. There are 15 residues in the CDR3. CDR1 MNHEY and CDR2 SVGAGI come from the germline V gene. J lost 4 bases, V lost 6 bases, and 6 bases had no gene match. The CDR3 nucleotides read TGTGCCAGCAGCTCCGGGACTAGCGCGTACAATGAGCAGTTCTTC. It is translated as CASSSGTSAYNEQFF.

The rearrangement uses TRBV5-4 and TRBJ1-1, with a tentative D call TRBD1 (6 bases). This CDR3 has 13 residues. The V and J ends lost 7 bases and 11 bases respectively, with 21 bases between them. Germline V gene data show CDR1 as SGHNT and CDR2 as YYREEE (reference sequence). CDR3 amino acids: CASRRTGAGDAFF. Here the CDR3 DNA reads TGTGCCAGCCGGCGCACGGGCGCAGGGGACGCTTTCTTT.

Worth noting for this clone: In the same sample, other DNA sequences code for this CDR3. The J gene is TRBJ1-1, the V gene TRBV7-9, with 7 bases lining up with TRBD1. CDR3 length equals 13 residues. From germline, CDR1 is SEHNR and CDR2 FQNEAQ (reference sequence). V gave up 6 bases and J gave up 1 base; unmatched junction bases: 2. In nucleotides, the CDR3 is TGTGCCAGCAGTCGACAGGGGAACACTGAAGCTTTCTTT. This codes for CASSRQGNTEAFF.

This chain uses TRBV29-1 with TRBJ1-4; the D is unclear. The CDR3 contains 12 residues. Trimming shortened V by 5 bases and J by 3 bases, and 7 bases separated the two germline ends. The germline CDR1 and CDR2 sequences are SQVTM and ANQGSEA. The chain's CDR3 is CSVLVANEKLFF. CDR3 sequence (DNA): TGCAGCGTTTTAGTCGCTAATGAAAAACTGTTTTTT.

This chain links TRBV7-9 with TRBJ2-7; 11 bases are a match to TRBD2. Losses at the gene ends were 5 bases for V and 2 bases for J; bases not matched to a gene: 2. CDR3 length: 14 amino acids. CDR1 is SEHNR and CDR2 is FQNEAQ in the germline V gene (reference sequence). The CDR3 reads CASSRLAGPYEQYF. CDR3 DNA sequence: TGTGCCAGCAGCAGACTAGCGGGACCCTACGAGCAGTACTTC.